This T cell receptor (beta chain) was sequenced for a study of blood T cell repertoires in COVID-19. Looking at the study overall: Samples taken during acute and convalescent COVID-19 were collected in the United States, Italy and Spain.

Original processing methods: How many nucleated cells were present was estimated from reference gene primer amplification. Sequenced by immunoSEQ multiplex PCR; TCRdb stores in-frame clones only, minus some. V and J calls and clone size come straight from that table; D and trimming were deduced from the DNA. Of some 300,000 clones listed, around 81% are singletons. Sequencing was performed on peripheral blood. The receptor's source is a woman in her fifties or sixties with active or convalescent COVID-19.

The CDR3 bases are TGTGCCAGCAGCCGACAGGGGGGATTCCAAGAGACCCAGTACTTC. This gives the protein CASSRQGGFQETQYF. The chain recombines TRBV6-5 with TRBJ2-5, with TRBD1 matching 9 bases. J lost 1 base, V lost 6 bases, and 6 bases had no gene match. The CDR3 totals 15 residues. Germline loops: CDR1 MNHEY, CDR2 SVGAGI.